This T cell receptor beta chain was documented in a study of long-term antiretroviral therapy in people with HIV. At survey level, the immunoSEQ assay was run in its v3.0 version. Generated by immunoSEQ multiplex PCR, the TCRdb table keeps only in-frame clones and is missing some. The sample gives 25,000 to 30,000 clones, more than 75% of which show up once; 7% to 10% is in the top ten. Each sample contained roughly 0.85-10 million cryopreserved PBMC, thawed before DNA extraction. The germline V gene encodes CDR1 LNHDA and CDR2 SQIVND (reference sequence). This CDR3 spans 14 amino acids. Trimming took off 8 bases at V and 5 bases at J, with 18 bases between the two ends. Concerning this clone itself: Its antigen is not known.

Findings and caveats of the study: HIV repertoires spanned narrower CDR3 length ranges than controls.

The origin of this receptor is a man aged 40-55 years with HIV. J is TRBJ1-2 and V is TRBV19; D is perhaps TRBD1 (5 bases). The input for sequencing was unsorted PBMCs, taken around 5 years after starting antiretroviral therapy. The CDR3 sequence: CASGLQEVGYGYTF. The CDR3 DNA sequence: TGTGCCAGTGGATTACAGGAGGTTGGATATGGCTACACCTTC.